This TCR beta chain was captured in a study of blood T cell repertoires in COVID-19. Study overall: COVID-19 samples, acute and convalescent, were from the United States, Italy and Spain. T cells, B-cell-depleted T cells, or PBMCs supplied cDNA or gDNA.

The ends lost 0 bases at V and 1 base at J; junction bases unmatched: 13. CDR1 and CDR2 (germline): SGHAT, FQNNGV. CDR3 size: 20 residues. Per the study methods: Counts of nucleated cells, estimated from reference gene primer amplification, were obtained. Sequencing was performed with immunoSEQ multiplex PCR; in TCRdb, only in-frame clones are kept and a portion is missing. That table is the source of V, J and clone size, and D and trimming were worked out from the DNA. The data hold 120,000 or so clones, with over 65% observed a single time. The sample was peripheral blood. This sequence originates from a human donor with acute or convalescent COVID-19. The donor label of this sample is uncertain. This rearrangement joins TRBV11-2 to TRBJ2-5; 11 bases align to TRBD2. The CDR3 region is CASSLDGRPSLAGAQETQYF. CDR3 DNA sequence: TGTGCCAGCAGCTTAGACGGGAGACCGTCACTAGCGGGGGCCCAAGAGACCCAGTACTTC.